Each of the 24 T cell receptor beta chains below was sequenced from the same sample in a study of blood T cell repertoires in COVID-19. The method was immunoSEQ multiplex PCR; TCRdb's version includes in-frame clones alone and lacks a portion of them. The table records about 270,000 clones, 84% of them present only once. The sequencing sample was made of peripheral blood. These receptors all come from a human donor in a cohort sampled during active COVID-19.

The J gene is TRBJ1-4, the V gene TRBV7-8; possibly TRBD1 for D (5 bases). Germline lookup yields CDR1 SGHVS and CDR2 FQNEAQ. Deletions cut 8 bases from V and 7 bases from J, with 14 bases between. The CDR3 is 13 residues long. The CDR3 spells CASRAGRVEKLFF. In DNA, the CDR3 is TGTGCCAGCCGAGCAGGGCGAGTTGAAAAACTGTTTTTT.

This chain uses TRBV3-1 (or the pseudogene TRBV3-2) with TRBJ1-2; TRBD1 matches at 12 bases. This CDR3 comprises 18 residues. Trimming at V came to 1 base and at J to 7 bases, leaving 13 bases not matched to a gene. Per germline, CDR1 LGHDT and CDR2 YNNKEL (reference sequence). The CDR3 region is CASSQGPLPGQGASGYTF. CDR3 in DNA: TGTGCCAGCAGCCAAGGTCCCCTCCCGGGACAGGGGGCGAGTGGCTACACCTTC.

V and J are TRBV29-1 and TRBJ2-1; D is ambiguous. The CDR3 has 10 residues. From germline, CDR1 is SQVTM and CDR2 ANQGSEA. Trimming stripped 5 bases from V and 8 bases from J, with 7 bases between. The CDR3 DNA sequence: TGCAGCGTTTTCTCCGATGAGCAGTTCTTC. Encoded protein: CSVFSDEQFF.

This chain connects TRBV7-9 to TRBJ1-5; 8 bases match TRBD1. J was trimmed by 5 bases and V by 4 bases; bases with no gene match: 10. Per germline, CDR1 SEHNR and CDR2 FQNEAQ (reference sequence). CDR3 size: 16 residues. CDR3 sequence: CASSSTRTGFDQPQHF. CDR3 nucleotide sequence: TGTGCCAGCAGCTCCACTCGGACAGGGTTCGATCAGCCCCAGCATTTT.

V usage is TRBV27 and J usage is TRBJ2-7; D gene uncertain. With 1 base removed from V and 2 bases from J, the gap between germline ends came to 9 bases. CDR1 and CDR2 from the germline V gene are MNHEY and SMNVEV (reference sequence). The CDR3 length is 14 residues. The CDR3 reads CASSLWHDPYEQYF. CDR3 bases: TGTGCCAGCAGTTTATGGCACGATCCCTACGAGCAGTACTTC.

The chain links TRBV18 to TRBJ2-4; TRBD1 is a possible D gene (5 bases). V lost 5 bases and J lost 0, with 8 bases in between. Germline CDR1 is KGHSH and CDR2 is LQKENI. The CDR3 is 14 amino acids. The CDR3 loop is CASSADRAKNIQYF. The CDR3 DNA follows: TGTGCCAGCTCAGCCGACAGAGCCAAAAACATTCAGTACTTC.

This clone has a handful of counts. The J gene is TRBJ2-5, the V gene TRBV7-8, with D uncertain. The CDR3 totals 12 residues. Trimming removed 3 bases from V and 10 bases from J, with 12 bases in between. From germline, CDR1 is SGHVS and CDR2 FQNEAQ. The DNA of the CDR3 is TGTGCCAGCAGCTTCGAAACCTGGAGCCAGTACTTC. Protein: CASSFETWSQYF.

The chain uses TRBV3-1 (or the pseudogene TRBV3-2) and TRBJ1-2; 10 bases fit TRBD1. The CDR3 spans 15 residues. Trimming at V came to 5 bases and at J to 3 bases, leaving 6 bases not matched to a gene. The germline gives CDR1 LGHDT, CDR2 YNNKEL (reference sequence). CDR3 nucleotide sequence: TGTGCCAGCAGCAGCATAGGGACAGGGGACTATGGCTACACCTTC. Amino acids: CASSSIGTGDYGYTF.

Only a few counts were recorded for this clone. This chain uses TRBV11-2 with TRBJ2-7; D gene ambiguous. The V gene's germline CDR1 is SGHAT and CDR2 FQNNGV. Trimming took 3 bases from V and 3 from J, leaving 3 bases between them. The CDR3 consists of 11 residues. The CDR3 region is CASSFYYEQYF. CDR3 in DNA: TGTGCCAGCAGCTTCTACTACGAGCAGTACTTC.

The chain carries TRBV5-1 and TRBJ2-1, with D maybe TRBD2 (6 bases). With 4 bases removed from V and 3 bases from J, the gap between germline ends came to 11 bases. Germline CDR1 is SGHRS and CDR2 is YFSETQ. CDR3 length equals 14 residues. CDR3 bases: TGCGCCAGCAGCCCGGACTATGGCTACAATGAGCAGTTCTTC. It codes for CASSPDYGYNEQFF.

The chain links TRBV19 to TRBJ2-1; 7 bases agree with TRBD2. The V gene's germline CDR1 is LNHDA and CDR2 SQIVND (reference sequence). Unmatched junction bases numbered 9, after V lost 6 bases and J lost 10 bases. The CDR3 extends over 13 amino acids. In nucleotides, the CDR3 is TGTGCCAGTAGCCGACTAGCCCGGGACGAGCAGTTCTTC. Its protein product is CASSRLARDEQFF.

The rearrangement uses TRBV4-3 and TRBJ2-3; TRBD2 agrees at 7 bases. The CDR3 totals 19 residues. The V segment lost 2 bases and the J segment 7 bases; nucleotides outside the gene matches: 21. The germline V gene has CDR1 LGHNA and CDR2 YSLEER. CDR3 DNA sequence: TGCGCCAGCAGCCAAAGATGGGAGGGCCCACTATACCCCGGATATACGCAGTATTTT. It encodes CASSQRWEGPLYPGYTQYF.

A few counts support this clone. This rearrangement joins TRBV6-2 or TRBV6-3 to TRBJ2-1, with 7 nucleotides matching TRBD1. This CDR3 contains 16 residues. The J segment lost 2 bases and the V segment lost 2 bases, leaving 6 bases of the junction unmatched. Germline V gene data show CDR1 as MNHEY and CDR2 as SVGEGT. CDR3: CASSYMRQGPYNEQFF. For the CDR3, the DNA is TGTGCCAGCAGTTACATGCGACAGGGTCCCTACAATGAGCAGTTCTTC.

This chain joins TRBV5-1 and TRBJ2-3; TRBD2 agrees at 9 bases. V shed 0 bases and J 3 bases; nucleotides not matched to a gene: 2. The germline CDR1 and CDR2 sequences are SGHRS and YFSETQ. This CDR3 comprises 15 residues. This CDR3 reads CASSLGSGGTDTQYF. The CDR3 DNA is TGCGCCAGCAGCTTGGGTAGCGGGGGTACAGATACGCAGTATTTT.

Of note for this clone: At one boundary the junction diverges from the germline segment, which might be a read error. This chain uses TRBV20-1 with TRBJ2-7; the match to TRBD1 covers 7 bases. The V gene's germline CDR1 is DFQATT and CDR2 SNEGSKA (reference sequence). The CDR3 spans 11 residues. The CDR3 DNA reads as TGCAGTGCTAGAGCCGGGACAGTTGGACACTTC. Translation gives CSARAGTVGHF.

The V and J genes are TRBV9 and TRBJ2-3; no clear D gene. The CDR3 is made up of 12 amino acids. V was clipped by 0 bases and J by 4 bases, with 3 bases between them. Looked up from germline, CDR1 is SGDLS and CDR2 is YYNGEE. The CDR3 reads CASSVVSDTQYF. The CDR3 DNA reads TGTGCCAGCAGCGTAGTATCAGATACGCAGTATTTT.

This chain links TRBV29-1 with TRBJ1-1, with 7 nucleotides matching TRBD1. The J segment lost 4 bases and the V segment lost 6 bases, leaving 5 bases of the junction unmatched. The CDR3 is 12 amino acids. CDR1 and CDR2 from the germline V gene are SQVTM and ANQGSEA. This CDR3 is CSVIRGSTEAFF. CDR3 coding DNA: TGCAGCGTCATCAGGGGGAGCACTGAAGCTTTCTTT.

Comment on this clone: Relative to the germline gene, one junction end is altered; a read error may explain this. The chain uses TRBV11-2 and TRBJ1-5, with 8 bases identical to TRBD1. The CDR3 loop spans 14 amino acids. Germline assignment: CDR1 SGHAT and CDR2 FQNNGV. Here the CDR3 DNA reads TGTGCCAGCAGCCTAGACAGGGGAAATCAGCCCCAGCATTTT. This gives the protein CASSLDRGNQPQHF.

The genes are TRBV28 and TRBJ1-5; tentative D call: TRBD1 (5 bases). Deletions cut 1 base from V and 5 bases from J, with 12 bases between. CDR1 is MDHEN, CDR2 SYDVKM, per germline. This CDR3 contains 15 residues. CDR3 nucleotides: TGTGCCAGCAGTTTATATAGTCGGGGGGATCAGCCCCAGCATTTT. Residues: CASSLYSRGDQPQHF.

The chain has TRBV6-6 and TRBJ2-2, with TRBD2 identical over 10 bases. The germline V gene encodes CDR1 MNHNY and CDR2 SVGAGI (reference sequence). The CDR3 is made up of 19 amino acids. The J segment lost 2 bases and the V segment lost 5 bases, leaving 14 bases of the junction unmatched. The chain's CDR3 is CASSPPFGLAEINTGELFF. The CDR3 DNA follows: TGTGCCAGCAGTCCCCCTTTCGGACTAGCGGAGATAAACACCGGGGAGCTGTTTTTT.

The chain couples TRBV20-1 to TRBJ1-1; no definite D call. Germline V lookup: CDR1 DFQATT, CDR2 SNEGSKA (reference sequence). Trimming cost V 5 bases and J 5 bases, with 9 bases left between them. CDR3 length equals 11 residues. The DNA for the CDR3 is TGCAGTGCTGAATGGGAGACTGAAGCTTTCTTT. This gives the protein CSAEWETEAFF.

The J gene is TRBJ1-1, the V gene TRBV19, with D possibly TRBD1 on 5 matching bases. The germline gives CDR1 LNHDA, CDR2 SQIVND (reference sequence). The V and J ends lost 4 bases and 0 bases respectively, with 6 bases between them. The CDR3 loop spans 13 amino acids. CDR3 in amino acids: CASSKQVNTEAFF. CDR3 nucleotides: TGTGCCAGTAGTAAACAGGTGAACACTGAAGCTTTCTTT.

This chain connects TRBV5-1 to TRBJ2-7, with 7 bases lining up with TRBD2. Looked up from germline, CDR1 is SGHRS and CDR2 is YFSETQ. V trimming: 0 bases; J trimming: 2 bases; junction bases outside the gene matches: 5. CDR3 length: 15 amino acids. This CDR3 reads CASSLGGTKTYEQYF. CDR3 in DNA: TGCGCCAGCAGCTTGGGCGGGACTAAAACCTACGAGCAGTACTTC.

The CDR3, as DNA: TGTGCCAGCAGCCAAGAACCAGCGGGACCCTACAATGAGCAGTTCTTC. This translates into CASSQEPAGPYNEQFF. This chain links TRBV3-1 (or the pseudogene TRBV3-2) with TRBJ2-1; 7 bases are shared with TRBD2. J was trimmed by 2 bases and V by 0 bases; bases with no gene match: 4. Germline-derived CDR1 and CDR2 are LGHDT and YNNKEL (reference sequence). This CDR3 is 16 amino acids long.